Sequencing of this T cell receptor beta chain was carried out in a study of blood T cell repertoires in COVID-19. Across the whole study: Whether acute or convalescent, the COVID-19 samples came from the United States, Italy and Spain. PBMCs, B-cell-depleted T cells, or T cells were the source of the cDNA or gDNA that made up the material.

The germline V and J ends were trimmed by 0 bases and 7 bases, with 15 bases remaining between them. The CDR3 runs 16 residues. Per the germline V gene, CDR1 is MNHEY and CDR2 is SVGEGT. Under the authors' procedure: Amplification with reference gene primers provided the estimates of nucleated cell counts. TCRdb's table, derived via immunoSEQ multiplex PCR, lists solely in-frame clones and lacks some. V and J calls and clone size follow that table, whereas D and trimming were derived from the DNA. The data contain approximately 330,000 clones, 90% of them singletons. Patients at the Seattle site were enrolled during active infection and followed longitudinally.

This TCR derives from a woman aged 40-49 years with COVID-19, enrolled during active disease. The V and J genes are TRBV6-2 or TRBV6-3 and TRBJ2-2; D might be TRBD2 (6 bases). The sample comprised peripheral blood. The CDR3 DNA sequence: TGTGCCAGCAGTTACTCGCCGCCACCGGGGGTCGGGGAGCTGTTTTTT. Residues: CASSYSPPPGVGELFF.